Listed below are T cell receptor beta chains from one sample, sequenced in a study of identical twins. TCRdb re-derived calls from the 5' RACE reads in MiXCR, one entry per CDR3 protein. This sample yields about 280,000 distinct CDR3 sequences, of which roughly 8.6% are seen a single time; approximately 2% belongs to the top ten. This sample was shared with a second study, whose subject was yellow fever vaccine responses in identical twins.

What was sequenced was memory (CD45RO+) T cells sorted from blood. The origin of the receptors is a woman aged 18-30 years in good health. Both conserved end residues are part of each CDR3. A D gene is named only where the DNA matches it firmly. Rows may omit the clone size; those that give it use once, few, many or a size class.

CDR3: CASSTETSGGENTQYF
DNA: TGTGCCAGCAGTACAGAGACTAGCGGGGGGGAGAATACGCAGTATTTT
V: TRBV2
D: TRBD2
J: TRBJ2-3
size: many

CDR3: CASSWEGGPNTGELFF
DNA: TGTGCCAGCAGCTGGGAGGGAGGCCCGAACACCGGGGAGCTGTTTTTT
V: TRBV5-5
D: TRBD2
J: TRBJ2-2
size: NA

CDR3: CASSLKGASDSYEQYF
DNA: TGTGCCAGCAGCCTGAAGGGGGCTAGCGACTCCTACGAGCAGTACTTC
V: TRBV5-4
D: NA
J: TRBJ2-7
size: NA

CDR3: CASSLGASAYEQYF
DNA: TGTGCCAGCAGCTTAGGGGCTTCGGCCTACGAGCAGTACTTC
V: TRBV7-2
D: NA
J: TRBJ2-7
size: few

CDR3: CAGRTDFNSPLHF
DNA: TGTGCCGGAAGGACAGATTTTAATTCACCCCTCCACTTT
V: TRBV2
D: NA
J: TRBJ1-6
size: many

CDR3: CASTLGQGVAF
DNA: TGTGCCAGCACCCTGGGACAAGGCGTGGCCTTC
V: TRBV12-3/TRBV12-4
D: NA
J: TRBJ1-2
size: many

CDR3: CASSVDGSSSGNTIYF
DNA: TGTGCCAGCAGTGTAGACGGATCTTCCTCTGGAAACACCATATATTTT
V: TRBV12-3/TRBV12-4
D: NA
J: TRBJ1-3
size: many

CDR3: CASSTETDLPNTGELFF
DNA: TGTGCCAGCAGCACGGAGACGGACCTTCCAAACACCGGGGAGCTGTTTTTT
V: TRBV7-6
D: NA
J: TRBJ2-2
size: few

CDR3: CASSQDPQRTSYNEQFF
DNA: TGCGCCAGCAGCCAAGATCCCCAAAGGACATCCTACAATGAGCAGTTCTTC
V: TRBV4-1
D: NA
J: TRBJ2-1
size: NA

CDR3: CSATYTPRNEKLFF
DNA: TGCAGTGCTACCTACACGCCACGGAATGAAAAACTGTTTTTT
V: TRBV20-1
D: NA
J: TRBJ1-4
size: few

CDR3: CASDGNTGELFF
DNA: TGTGCCAGTGACGGAAACACCGGGGAGCTGTTTTTT
V: TRBV18
D: NA
J: TRBJ2-2
size: NA

CDR3: CASSGRGAQYNEQFF
DNA: TGTGCCAGCAGCGGAAGGGGAGCCCAATACAATGAGCAGTTCTTC
V: TRBV9
D: NA
J: TRBJ2-1
size: many

CDR3: CASSQRGDREGGSSYNEQFF
DNA: TGCGCCAGCAGCCAAAGGGGGGACCGGGAGGGGGGCAGCTCCTACAATGAGCAGTTCTTC
V: TRBV4-1
D: TRBD2
J: TRBJ2-1
size: few

CDR3: CASSQDKGPYGYTF
DNA: TGTGCCAGCAGCCAAGATAAAGGCCCATATGGCTACACCTTC
V: TRBV4-2
D: NA
J: TRBJ1-2
size: many

CDR3: CASSSQVNTEAFF
DNA: TGTGCCAGCAGTAGTCAGGTGAACACTGAAGCTTTCTTT
V: TRBV7-2
D: NA
J: TRBJ1-1
size: few

CDR3: CASTRLAGWAYNEQFF
DNA: TGTGCCAGCACCCGACTAGCGGGATGGGCCTACAATGAGCAGTTCTTC
V: TRBV27
D: TRBD2
J: TRBJ2-1
size: NA

CDR3: CASSVSGGLAGETQYF
DNA: TGTGCCAGCAGCGTATCTGGCGGACTAGCAGGGGAGACCCAGTACTTC
V: TRBV9
D: TRBD2
J: TRBJ2-5
size: NA

CDR3: CASRRQGGSNQPQHF
DNA: TGTGCCAGCAGAAGACAGGGAGGGAGCAATCAGCCCCAGCATTTT
V: TRBV6-1
D: TRBD1
J: TRBJ1-5
size: NA

CDR3: CASSLDHSSYEQYF
DNA: TGCGCCAGCAGCTTGGACCACAGCTCCTACGAGCAGTACTTC
V: TRBV5-1
D: NA
J: TRBJ2-7
size: many

CDR3: CSARKGVANTGELFF
DNA: TGCAGTGCTAGGAAAGGGGTTGCGAACACCGGGGAGCTGTTTTTT
V: TRBV20-1
D: NA
J: TRBJ2-2
size: few

CDR3: CATTPPNSDTQYF
DNA: TGTGCCACCACGCCCCCAAACTCAGATACGCAGTATTTT
V: TRBV24-1
D: NA
J: TRBJ2-3
size: NA

CDR3: CSVAQDRVPDTQYF
DNA: TGCAGCGTTGCTCAGGACAGGGTCCCAGATACGCAGTATTTT
V: TRBV29-1
D: TRBD1
J: TRBJ2-3
size: few

CDR3: CASREEGTSVTDTQYF
DNA: TGTGCCAGCAGAGAAGAGGGGACTAGCGTCACAGATACGCAGTATTTT
V: TRBV13
D: TRBD2
J: TRBJ2-3
size: NA

CDR3: CASKGTGVETQYF
DNA: TGTGCCAGCAAGGGTACAGGGGTCGAGACCCAGTACTTC
V: TRBV6-1
D: TRBD1
J: TRBJ2-5
size: few

CDR3: CASSLAPGLSEQFF
DNA: TGTGCCAGCAGCTTAGCCCCAGGCCTCAGTGAGCAGTTCTTC
V: TRBV7-2
D: NA
J: TRBJ2-1
size: NA

CDR3: CASSSEAGGLINEQFF
DNA: TGCGCCAGCAGCTCGGAAGCGGGGGGGCTAATCAATGAGCAGTTCTTC
V: TRBV5-1
D: TRBD2
J: TRBJ2-1
size: NA

CDR3: CASRNPAGDRENTEAFF
DNA: TGTGCCAGCAGAAACCCCGCAGGCGACAGGGAGAACACTGAAGCTTTCTTT
V: TRBV11-2
D: TRBD1
J: TRBJ1-1
size: many

CDR3: CASSSGTSVRVEQFF
DNA: TGTGCCAGCAGTTCCGGGACTAGCGTTAGGGTTGAGCAGTTCTTC
V: TRBV12-3/TRBV12-4
D: TRBD2
J: TRBJ2-1
size: many

CDR3: CSARDYFGNGRTKNTEAFF
DNA: TGCAGTGCTAGAGATTATTTTGGGAATGGACGGACAAAGAACACTGAAGCTTTCTTT
V: TRBV20-1
D: NA
J: TRBJ1-1
size: NA

CDR3: CSMNGGETQYF
DNA: TGCAGCATGAATGGGGGAGAGACCCAGTACTTC
V: TRBV29-1
D: NA
J: TRBJ2-5
size: few

CDR3: CASTDAQGFGELFF
DNA: TGTGCCAGCACCGACGCGCAGGGGTTCGGGGAGCTGTTTTTT
V: TRBV7-3
D: NA
J: TRBJ2-2
size: NA

CDR3: CASSLSGQGGYNEQFF
DNA: TGTGCCAGCAGCTTATCGGGACAGGGTGGCTACAATGAGCAGTTCTTC
V: TRBV11-2
D: TRBD1
J: TRBJ2-1
size: many

CDR3: CASKEEVLETQYF
DNA: TGCGCCAGCAAGGAGGAGGTTCTAGAGACCCAGTACTTC
V: TRBV5-1
D: NA
J: TRBJ2-5
size: many

CDR3: CASSPLSGSYEQYF
DNA: TGTGCCAGCAGCCCACTTAGCGGGAGCTACGAGCAGTACTTC
V: TRBV11-2
D: TRBD2
J: TRBJ2-7
size: few

CDR3: CASSVPASGNTIYF
DNA: TGTGCCAGCAGTGTGCCGGCCTCTGGAAACACCATATATTTT
V: TRBV28
D: NA
J: TRBJ1-3
size: NA

CDR3: CASSQGTSGAGSDTQYF
DNA: TGTGCCAGCAGCCAAGGGACTAGCGGAGCCGGATCAGATACGCAGTATTTT
V: TRBV4-2
D: TRBD2
J: TRBJ2-3
size: many

CDR3: CASSQVRGTGPYNEQFF
DNA: TGTGCCAGCAGCCAAGTCCGCGGGACAGGGCCCTACAATGAGCAGTTCTTC
V: TRBV4-2
D: TRBD1
J: TRBJ2-1
size: many

CDR3: CASTWVGRESYEQYF
DNA: TGCGCCAGCACCTGGGTGGGGCGCGAGTCCTACGAGCAGTACTTC
V: TRBV5-1
D: NA
J: TRBJ2-7
size: few

CDR3: CASSKGVNIGNEQFF
DNA: TGTGCCAGCAGCAAGGGGGTTAATATTGGGAATGAGCAGTTCTTC
V: TRBV9
D: NA
J: TRBJ2-1
size: few

CDR3: CASRLRPTDTQYF
DNA: TGTGCCAGCAGACTGCGACCGACAGATACGCAGTATTTT
V: TRBV27
D: NA
J: TRBJ2-3
size: many

CDR3: CASSAGQRGPLGEQFF
DNA: TGTGCCAGCAGCGCGGGTCAGCGGGGGCCCCTGGGTGAGCAGTTCTTC
V: TRBV3-1
D: TRBD2
J: TRBJ2-1
size: few

CDR3: CASSLFAGSDTQYF
DNA: TGTGCCAGCAGCTTGTTTGCGGGTTCAGATACGCAGTATTTT
V: TRBV5-8
D: NA
J: TRBJ2-3
size: few

CDR3: CASSLGVMNTEAFF
DNA: TGTGCCAGCAGCTTAGGGGTCATGAACACTGAAGCTTTCTTT
V: TRBV5-5
D: NA
J: TRBJ1-1
size: NA

CDR3: CASRLGGAVTQYF
DNA: TGTGCCAGCAGACTGGGGGGGGCCGTCACGCAGTATTTT
V: TRBV12-3/TRBV12-4
D: NA
J: TRBJ2-3
size: few

CDR3: CASSFVQGSTDTQYF
DNA: TGCGCCAGCAGCTTCGTCCAGGGAAGCACAGATACGCAGTATTTT
V: TRBV5-1
D: NA
J: TRBJ2-3
size: NA

CDR3: CASSQLTGTEAFF
DNA: TGTGCCAGCAGCCAACTTACGGGGACTGAAGCTTTCTTT
V: TRBV3-1
D: NA
J: TRBJ1-1
size: NA

CDR3: CATSDAGVGSPEQFF
DNA: TGTGCCACCAGCGACGCGGGAGTCGGGTCCCCTGAGCAGTTCTTC
V: TRBV24-1
D: TRBD2
J: TRBJ2-1
size: few

CDR3: CASSSLIQGQGTGELFF
DNA: TGTGCCAGCAGCTCTCTGATACAGGGACAGGGGACCGGGGAGCTGTTTTTT
V: TRBV7-8
D: TRBD1
J: TRBJ2-2
size: NA

CDR3: CSASKSGVRLTYNEQFF
DNA: TGCAGTGCTAGTAAGTCAGGAGTTCGGTTGACCTACAATGAGCAGTTCTTC
V: TRBV20-1
D: NA
J: TRBJ2-1
size: few